One TCR beta chain is described in this entry. The data are from a study of T cell changes during pregnancy in multiple sclerosis. The V gene end was trimmed by 5 bases and the J gene end by 0 bases; junction bases not matched to a gene: 6. The germline gives CDR1 SGHTA, CDR2 FQGNSA. The CDR3 has 15 amino acids. TCRdb's table, derived via immunoSEQ multiplex PCR, lists solely in-frame clones and lacks some. The sample has around 55,000 clones, around 93% seen once. The chain uses TRBV7-2 and TRBJ2-7, with 8 bases fitting TRBD1. The TCR comes from a female donor with multiple sclerosis, enrolled in a pregnancy study. This specimen consisted of CD8+ T cells from peripheral blood mononuclear cells, obtained in the second trimester of pregnancy. CDR3 in amino acids: CASSPYRGSSYEQYF. The DNA of the CDR3 is TGTGCCAGCAGCCCGTACAGGGGGAGCTCCTACGAGCAGTACTTC.